The clone carrying this T cell receptor beta chain has just a few counts. The entry originates in a study of blood T cells in healthy people across ages. A second PCR, run for roughly 7 to 11 cycles, used a sample-barcoded 5' primer plus a J-beta primer mix. TCRdb called the 5' RACE reads again in MiXCR, with one record for every CDR3 protein. The table includes about 1.7 million distinct CDR3 sequences, over 25% detected once. Germline CDR1 is SQVTM and CDR2 is ANQGSEA. This CDR3 contains 14 residues. V is TRBV29-1 and J is TRBJ1-5; D gene unclear. The sample was blood. The sequence was obtained from a woman aged 30 to 39 in good health. CDR3 residues: CSARSPGGNQPQHF. The CDR3 nucleotides are TGCAGTGCCAGGAGCCCCGGTGGGAATCAGCCCCAGCATTTT.